A selection of T cell receptor beta chains follows, all from one sample in a study of OX40 agonist ivuxolimab in advanced cancers. Profiled with immunoSEQ multiplex PCR; TCRdb holds only in-frame clones, not every one. Of under 45,000 clones in the sample, about 80% were seen once. The input for sequencing was CD4+ or CD8+ T cells sorted from blood, taken in a trial of the OX40 agonist ivuxolimab. These receptors were obtained from an adult with an advanced solid tumor such as melanoma, head and neck, liver or kidney cancer. Both conserved end residues are part of each CDR3. Each record gives: V gene, CDR3 protein.

V: TRBV6-4
CDR3: CASRKRTDTQYF

V: TRBV29-1
CDR3: CSVSATTRNTEAFF

V: TRBV5-1
CDR3: CASSLVGYEQYF

V: TRBV10-3
CDR3: CAISESQGRYEKLFF

V: TRBV5-4
CDR3: CASSLEGAGRQYF

V: TRBV28
CDR3: CASSPPIGGYTF

V: TRBV7-3
CDR3: CASSPAGTGLEQYF

V: TRBV14
CDR3: CASSQPGPETQYF

V: TRBV19
CDR3: CASSRGGIGDVTGQRGYGYTF

V: TRBV5-1
CDR3: CASSFASASGELFF

V: TRBV28
CDR3: CASSLDGSARYNEQFF

V: TRBV30
CDR3: CAWSIRQGEAFF

V: TRBV27
CDR3: CASSFAGNTEAFF

V: TRBV7-2
CDR3: CASRGRLSPLHF

V: TRBV6-6
CDR3: CASSYGQDTEAFF

V: TRBV27
CDR3: CASSPGRTAYEQYF

V: TRBV5-1
CDR3: CASSLGLAGGHLDEQFF

V: TRBV5-5
CDR3: CASSFQFLTDRRTEAFF

V: TRBV5-4
CDR3: CASSTGGDSYNEQFF

V: TRBV28
CDR3: CASVKGGQRIVEQFF

V: TRBV6-1
CDR3: CASRGASFNYQPQHF

V: TRBV7-9
CDR3: CASSQEPGRETEAFF

V: TRBV4-3
CDR3: CASSASRDKPLHF

V: TRBV19
CDR3: CASSWRPSPSGNTIYF